The 29 T cell receptor beta chains given below trace back to one sample, sequenced in a study of cytomegalovirus exposure and HLA in healthy donors. This PCR relied on a set of 60 Vbeta primers and 13 Jbeta primers. The assay was immunoSEQ multiplex PCR, and TCRdb's table has in-frame clones only and misses some. The table records about 140,000 clones, approximately 76% of them present only once. The specimen was PBMCs. Every receptor here comes from a man aged 40-49 years in good health and CMV-seronegative.

This clone was detected a few times. The CDR3 loop is CASSPQGAGGAKNIQYF. CDR3 coding DNA: TGTGCCAGCAGCCCCCAGGGGGCCGGGGGGGCCAAAAACATTCAGTACTTC. The rearrangement joins TRBV7-9 to TRBJ2-4; perhaps TRBD1 as D (8 bases). Trimming removed 5 bases at V and 1 base at J, with 18 bases between. The CDR3 covers 17 residues. CDR1 is SEHNR, CDR2 FQNEAQ, per germline (reference sequence).

This chain's CDR3 is CAWSHPGGSYLGYTF. The CDR3 DNA reads TGTGCCTGGAGCCACCCGGGGGGGTCTTATCTAGGCTACACCTTC. The chain has TRBV30 and TRBJ1-2; D possibly corresponds to TRBD1 (5 bases). The germline V gene encodes CDR1 GTSNPN and CDR2 SVGIG (reference sequence). V gave up 3 bases and J gave up 8 bases, with 22 bases separating them. The CDR3 has 15 residues.

The chain uses TRBV7-2 and TRBJ1-1; the D is unclear. V was trimmed by 0 bases and J by 1 base, leaving 6 bases between them. The CDR3 runs to 14 residues. Germline loops: CDR1 SGHTA, CDR2 FQGNSA. The CDR3 region has the DNA TGTGCCAGCAGCTTAGCCCTGAGGAACACTGAAGCTTTCTTT. The encoded protein is CASSLALRNTEAFF. Full variable domain (rest looked up from reference TRBV7-2 and TRBJ1-1): GAGVSQSPSNKVTEKGKDVELRCDPISGHTALYWYRQSLGQGLEFLIYFQGNSAPDKSGLPSDRFSAERTGGSVSTLTIQRTQQEDSAVYLCASSLALRNTEAFFGQGTRLTVV.

The chain has TRBV9 and TRBJ1-2, with D tentatively TRBD1 (5 bases). CDR1 and CDR2 (germline): SGDLS, YYNGEE. The length of the CDR3 is 13 residues. V lost 0 bases to trimming and J lost 8 bases, with 11 bases between them. CDR3 amino acids: CASSVDTGGGYTF. CDR3 nucleotides: TGTGCCAGCAGCGTAGATACAGGTGGAGGCTACACCTTC.

Remarks on this clone: At one of its ends the junction is not consistent with the germline gene, which may arise from a read error. The rearrangement uses TRBV7-9 and TRBJ2-7; D is unresolved. Germline V CDR1 and CDR2: SEHNR, FQNEAQ (reference sequence). The CDR3 is 16 residues long. CDR3 coding DNA: TGTTCCAGCAGCTTAGTCGGGTTTTCCTCCGTGTACGAGCAGTACTTC. This gives the protein CSSSLVGFSSVYEQYF.

The rearrangement links TRBV18 to TRBJ1-2, with 8 bases that match TRBD1. Losses at the gene ends were 5 bases for V and 8 bases for J; bases not matched to a gene: 7. This CDR3 is 13 amino acids long. Per germline, CDR1 KGHSH and CDR2 LQKENI. The CDR3 nucleotides read TGTGCCAGCTCAGAGGACAGGGTGTGGGGCTACACCTTC. Residues: CASSEDRVWGYTF.

J is TRBJ2-7 and V is TRBV4-3, with 11 bases matching TRBD1. V lost 0 bases to trimming and J lost 6 bases; unmatched junction nucleotides: 4. Germline V CDR1 and CDR2: LGHNA, YSLEER. CDR3 length: 15 residues. CDR3 coding DNA: TGCGCCAGCAGCCAAGATCAGGGGACAGGGGGCGAGCAGTACTTC. Its protein product is CASSQDQGTGGEQYF.

This rearrangement joins TRBV19 to TRBJ1-5; the match to TRBD1 covers 8 bases. This CDR3 is built from 15 residues. V trimming: 6 bases; J trimming: 1 base; junction bases outside the gene matches: 5. Germline V lookup: CDR1 LNHDA, CDR2 SQIVND (reference sequence). In nucleotides, the CDR3 is TGTGCCAGTAGGTCGGACAGGGAAAGCAATCAGCCCCAGCATTTT. Its translation: CASRSDRESNQPQHF. The whole variable domain, remainder taken from reference TRBV19 and TRBJ1-5, is DGGITQSPKYLFRKEGQNVTLSCEQNLNHDAMYWYRQDPGQGLRLIYYSQIVNDFQKGDIAEGYSVSREKKESFPLTVTSAQKNPTAFYLCASRSDRESNQPQHFGDGTRLSIL.

This clone appeared a single time. The chain employs TRBV6-1 and TRBJ2-3; D might be TRBD2 (6 bases). The CDR3 has 15 amino acids. V was clipped by 6 bases and J by 0 bases, with 13 bases between them. Germline V gives CDR1 MNHNS, CDR2 SASEGT. CDR3 sequence reads: CASRRTKTSTDTQYF. CDR3 nucleotides: TGTGCCAGCAGGAGGACTAAGACTAGCACAGATACGCAGTATTTT.

This clone has more than one count but fewer than ten. The chain recombines TRBV20-1 with TRBJ2-7; D not resolved. This CDR3 is built from 11 residues. V dropped 0 bases and J dropped 6 bases, with 6 bases sitting between them. Per the germline V gene, CDR1 is DFQATT and CDR2 is SNEGSKA (reference sequence). CDR3 coding DNA: TGCAGTGCTAGAGAGTTCGGCGAGCAGTACTTC. This translates into CSAREFGEQYF.

The CDR3 DNA is TGTGCCAGCAGGCCTTGGGCTGCTGGAAACACCATATATTTT. Translated, it gives CASRPWAAGNTIYF. The V call is TRBV14, the J call TRBJ1-3; D is unresolved. This CDR3 is 14 amino acids long. Trimming took off 6 bases at V and 2 bases at J, with 11 bases between the two ends. CDR1 SGHDN and CDR2 FVKESK come from the germline V gene.

Note on this clone: The CDR3 end shows no conserved phenylalanine or tryptophan, and so a read error is likely. Here the CDR3 DNA reads TGCGCCAGCAGCCAAGGACAGGGGGCGCGGTATGGCTACACCCTC. Translated: CASSQGQGARYGYTL. The V gene is TRBV4-1, the J gene TRBJ1-2; 10 bases agree with TRBD1. In germline, CDR1 is MGHRA, CDR2 YSYEKL. V lost 1 base to trimming and J lost 5 bases; unmatched junction nucleotides: 4. The CDR3 totals 15 residues.

The rearrangement uses TRBV29-1 and TRBJ1-1, with D possibly matching TRBD1 (5 bases). CDR1 is SQVTM and CDR2 is ANQGSEA in the germline V gene. This CDR3 has 15 amino acids. V was clipped by 2 bases and J by 1 base, with 14 bases between them. As DNA, the CDR3 is TGCAGCGTTGAACCCCTCCTCCAGGGGAACACTGAAGCTTTCTTT. Translating gives CSVEPLLQGNTEAFF.

The chain links TRBV9 to TRBJ1-1; no clear D gene. CDR1 is SGDLS, CDR2 YYNGEE, per germline. The CDR3 is 14 amino acids. V lost 0 bases and J 1 base, leaving 7 bases between the germline ends. CDR3 loop: CASSVASGNTEAFF. CDR3 sequence (DNA): TGTGCCAGCAGCGTAGCATCGGGGAACACTGAAGCTTTCTTT.

V and J are TRBV30 and TRBJ2-1; 10 nucleotides align to TRBD2. V lost 7 bases and J lost 15; bases outside the gene matches: 9. Germline V lookup: CDR1 GTSNPN, CDR2 SVGIG (reference sequence). This CDR3 is built from 11 residues. DNA of the CDR3: TGTGCCTACATCAGCGGGAGGGCCTCGTTCTTC. This codes for CAYISGRASFF.

A few counts support this clone. Compared with germline, one end of the junction differs, possibly owing to a read error. The V call is TRBV7-9, the J call TRBJ2-3, with a weak D call TRBD1 (6 bases). Germline V CDR1 and CDR2: SEHNR, FQNEAQ (reference sequence). This CDR3 comprises 16 residues. The CDR3 DNA reads TGTTCCAGCAGCCCCCTGGTGGGGGCTAGTTACGATACGCAGTATTTT. As protein: CSSSPLVGASYDTQYF.

The chain uses TRBV4-1 and TRBJ1-1, with D possibly being TRBD1 (5 bases). The V end lost 3 bases, the J end lost 6 bases, and 17 bases lay between the germline ends. Germline assignment: CDR1 MGHRA and CDR2 YSYEKL. This CDR3 spans 15 amino acids. The CDR3 here is CASSHRMGGEPEAFF. Here the CDR3 DNA reads TGCGCCAGCAGCCACCGAATGGGGGGAGAGCCTGAAGCTTTCTTT.

This chain links TRBV28 with TRBJ2-1, with D perhaps matching TRBD1 (6 bases). The germline V gene encodes CDR1 MDHEN and CDR2 SYDVKM. V was cut by 7 bases and J by 8 bases, with 15 bases left in between. The CDR3 is 13 residues long. This CDR3 is CASTKPGVHEQFF. The CDR3 coding sequence is TGTGCCAGCACCAAACCAGGGGTCCATGAGCAGTTCTTC. The full variable domain, with the rest looked up from reference TRBV28 and TRBJ2-1, is DVKVTQSSRYLVKRTGEKVFLECVQDMDHENMFWYRQDPGLGLRLIYFSYDVKMKEKGDIPEGYSVSREKKERFSLILESASTNQTSMYLCASTKPGVHEQFFGPGTRLTVL.

The V and J genes are TRBV7-6 and TRBJ2-7; unclear D gene. The CDR3 totals 12 residues. The germline V gene has CDR1 SGHVS and CDR2 FNYEAQ. Trimming took off 5 bases at V and 3 bases at J, with 8 bases between the two ends. The CDR3 bases are TGTGCCAGCAGCCTCACCAGCTACGAGCAGTACTTC. Encoded protein: CASSLTSYEQYF.

The J gene is TRBJ2-2, the V gene TRBV7-9, with 7 nucleotides matching TRBD2. Per the germline V gene, CDR1 is SEHNR and CDR2 is FQNEAQ (reference sequence). There are 17 residues in the CDR3. The junction had 6 bases not matched to a gene; V was cut back by 2 bases and J by 0 bases. CDR3 residues: CASSLTRGSANTGELFF. CDR3 nucleotides: TGTGCCAGCAGCTTAACACGCGGGAGCGCGAACACCGGGGAGCTGTTTTTT. The full variable domain, rest sourced from reference TRBV7-9 and TRBJ2-2, is DTGVSQNPRHKITKRGQNVTFRCDPISEHNRLYWYRQTLGQGPEFLTYFQNEAQLEKSRLLSDRFSAERPKGSFSTLEIQRTEQGDSAMYLCASSLTRGSANTGELFFGEGSRLTVL.

The gene calls are TRBV5-1 and TRBJ2-1, with D uncertain. Germline CDR1 SGHRS, CDR2 YFSETQ. Trimming shortened V by 4 bases and J by 0 bases, and 11 bases separated the two germline ends. There are 15 residues in the CDR3. This chain's CDR3 is CASSAEASSYNEQFF. CDR3 DNA sequence: TGCGCCAGCAGCGCTGAGGCGAGCTCCTACAATGAGCAGTTCTTC.

The rearrangement links TRBV29-1 to TRBJ2-7, with 9 bases that match TRBD2. V gave up 3 bases and J gave up 0 bases; unmatched junction bases: 3. CDR1 and CDR2 (germline): SQVTM, ANQGSEA. There are 14 residues in the CDR3. The CDR3 loop is CSVEGGGDSYEQYF. CDR3 bases: TGCAGCGTTGAGGGCGGGGGGGACTCCTACGAGCAGTACTTC.

This clone has a single count. The V gene is TRBV7-9, the J gene TRBJ2-7, with 8 bases aligning to TRBD2. This CDR3 has 15 residues. Germline V gene data show CDR1 as SEHNR and CDR2 as FQNEAQ (reference sequence). Germline trimming cut 1 base from V and 2 bases from J; bases unmatched to any gene: 4. The CDR3 coding sequence is TGTGCCAGCAGCTTAGTTCCTAGCGGGCCCTACGAGCAGTACTTC. Its translation is CASSLVPSGPYEQYF.

V is TRBV28 and J is TRBJ2-1, with TRBD2 identical over 10 bases. CDR3 length equals 14 residues. Germline lookup yields CDR1 MDHEN and CDR2 SYDVKM. Trimming removed 8 bases from V and 1 base from J; junction bases left unmatched: 2. The CDR3 nucleotides read TGTGCCAGCTTTAGCGGGGGGTCCTACAATGAGCAGTTCTTC. This encodes CASFSGGSYNEQFF.

The V and J genes are TRBV5-6 and TRBJ1-3; D call uncertain. The CDR3 consists of 15 residues. From germline, CDR1 is SGHDT and CDR2 YYEEEE. V lost 0 bases, J lost 1 base, and 8 bases lay in between. The CDR3 protein is CASSLGGVSGNTIYF. The CDR3 DNA follows: TGTGCCAGCAGCTTGGGCGGGGTTTCTGGAAACACCATATATTTT.

This clone was detected a few times. The chain couples TRBV6-5 to TRBJ1-2, with D uncertain. Trimming cost V 6 bases and J 6 bases, with 17 bases left between them. There are 14 residues in the CDR3. Germline V CDR1 and CDR2: MNHEY, SVGAGI. CDR3 DNA sequence: TGTGCCAGCAGCTGGAGGGCCCTTTCTAATGGCTACACCTTC. This translates into CASSWRALSNGYTF.

This clone was picked up one time. The chain uses TRBV4-2 and TRBJ2-5; 16 bases align to TRBD2. The J call may be mistaken, given a closer DNA end match to TRBJ2-7. Germline CDR1 LGHNA, CDR2 YNFKEQ. The CDR3 loop spans 18 amino acids. The CDR3 loop reads CASSPGTSGGEGWDEQYF. CDR3 coding DNA: TGTGCCAGCAGCCCAGGGACTAGCGGGGGGGAGGGGTGGGACGAGCAGTACTTC.

The V and J genes are TRBV11-2 and TRBJ2-3; D gene ambiguous. V was shortened by 1 base and J by 0 bases, with 8 bases between the two germline ends. The CDR3 sequence is 15 residues long. Germline CDR1 reads SGHAT; CDR2 reads FQNNGV. CDR3 sequence reads: CASSLVVLSTDTQYF. The CDR3 DNA reads TGTGCCAGCAGCTTAGTGGTACTTAGCACAGATACGCAGTATTTT.

The rearrangement links TRBV12-5 to TRBJ2-5; 8 bases align to TRBD1. Germline CDR1 is LGHNT and CDR2 is FRNRAP. Trimming at V came to 4 bases and at J to 0 bases, leaving 10 bases not matched to a gene. The CDR3 has 17 residues. This CDR3 is CASGSTQGAANQETQYF. The CDR3 DNA sequence: TGTGCTAGTGGTTCTACCCAGGGGGCGGCCAACCAAGAGACCCAGTACTTC. Supplemented by reference TRBV12-5 and TRBJ2-5, the full variable domain reads DARVTQTPRHKVTEMGQEVTMRCQPILGHNTVFWYRQTMMQGLELLAYFRNRAPLDDSGMPKDRFSAEMPDATLATLKIQPSEPRDSAVYFCASGSTQGAANQETQYFGPGTRLLVL.